This TCR beta chain was captured in a study of brain T cells in children with intractable seizures. Regarding this clone: As yet, its antigen is unknown.

This CDR3 has 15 amino acids. Looked up from germline, CDR1 is SGHTA and CDR2 is FQGTGA. V was shortened by 3 bases and J by 3 bases, with 15 bases between the two germline ends. Libraries were prepared by immunoSEQ multiplex PCR; TCRdb keeps only in-frame clonotypes and omits some of them. The sample lists about 340,000 clones, 93% occurring once. Findings and caveats of the study: Patients' HCMV serostatus was unknown; virus specificity rests on CDR3 similarity alone. Absence of clones before surgery may stem from lower sequencing depth.

Time point of the sample: blood from clinic visit 5 months post-surgery; TSC patient then seizure free. The specimen comprised peripheral blood, sampled approximately 5 months after surgery. This clonotype was sampled from a boy in the first two years of life with tuberous sclerosis and intractable seizures. J is TRBJ2-7 and V is TRBV7-3; weak D call: TRBD1 (6 bases). The CDR3: CASSFRLGADYEQYF. The CDR3 region has the DNA TGTGCCAGCAGCTTCCGATTGGGGGCCGACTACGAGCAGTACTTC.